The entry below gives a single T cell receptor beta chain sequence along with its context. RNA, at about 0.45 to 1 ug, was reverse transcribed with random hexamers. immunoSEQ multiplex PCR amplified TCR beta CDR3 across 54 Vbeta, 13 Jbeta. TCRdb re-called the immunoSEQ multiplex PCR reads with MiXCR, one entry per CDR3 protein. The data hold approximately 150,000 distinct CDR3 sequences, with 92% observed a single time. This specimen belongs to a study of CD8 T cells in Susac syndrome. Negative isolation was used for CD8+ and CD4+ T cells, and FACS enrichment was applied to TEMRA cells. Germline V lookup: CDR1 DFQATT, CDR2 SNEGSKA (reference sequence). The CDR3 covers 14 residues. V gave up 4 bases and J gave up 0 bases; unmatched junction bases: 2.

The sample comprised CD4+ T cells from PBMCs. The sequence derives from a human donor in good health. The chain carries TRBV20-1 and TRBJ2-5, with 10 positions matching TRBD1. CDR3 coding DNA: TGCAGTGCTACGGGACAGGGGTACCAAGAGACCCAGTACTTC. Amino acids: CSATGQGYQETQYF.